Following are 5 T cell receptor beta chains from one sample sequenced in a study of blood T cell repertoires in COVID-19. TCRdb's table, derived via immunoSEQ multiplex PCR, lists solely in-frame clones and lacks some. The sample includes approximately 27,000 clones, approximately 83% seen only once; the top ten take 60% to 70%. Sequencing was carried out using peripheral blood. The receptors here all came from a man aged 65-85 years with acute or convalescent COVID-19.

V usage is TRBV24-1 and J usage is TRBJ1-2; a possible D gene is TRBD1 (6 bases). V lost 6 bases and J lost 6, with 13 bases in between. The CDR3 runs 13 residues. Germline V lookup: CDR1 KGHDR, CDR2 SFDVKD. CDR3 in DNA: TGTGCCACCAGTCTCCGGGGGGCGAATGGCTACACCTTC. It specifies CATSLRGANGYTF.

This clone appeared once. V is TRBV18 and J is TRBJ1-3; D perhaps matches TRBD1 (5 bases). Germline V CDR1 and CDR2: KGHSH, LQKENI. This CDR3 comprises 15 residues. V was trimmed by 1 base and J by 2 bases, leaving 9 bases between them. The CDR3 DNA reads as TGTGCCAGCTCACCACGGGGGGAACCTGGAAACACCATATATTTT. This encodes CASSPRGEPGNTIYF.

This chain connects TRBV5-4 to TRBJ2-1; TRBD2 matches 8 bases. The CDR3 covers 15 residues. Losses at the gene ends were 2 bases for V and 2 bases for J; bases not matched to a gene: 3. Germline CDR1 and CDR2: SGHNT and YYREEE (reference sequence). The CDR3, as DNA: TGTGCCAGCAGCTTTATAGCGGGGACCTACAATGAGCAGTTCTTC. Its protein is CASSFIAGTYNEQFF.

The V call is TRBV4-2, the J call TRBJ1-2, with D tentatively TRBD1 (5 bases). Trimming pared 0 bases from V and 8 bases from J, leaving 13 bases between. This CDR3 is 14 amino acids long. Per the germline V gene, CDR1 is LGHNA and CDR2 is YNFKEQ. CDR3 nucleotide sequence: TGTGCCAGCAGCCAAGATCTCGGGAGGGGAGGCTACACCTTC. Amino acids: CASSQDLGRGGYTF.

The chain links TRBV19 to TRBJ2-3; the match to TRBD2 covers 7 bases. Per the germline V gene, CDR1 is LNHDA and CDR2 is SQIVND (reference sequence). After removal of 3 bases from V and 3 bases from J, the junction contained 6 bases not matched to a gene. The CDR3 totals 15 residues. The CDR3 nucleotides read TGTGCCAGTAGTATCAGAGCGGGGATAACAGATACGCAGTATTTT. This translates into CASSIRAGITDTQYF.